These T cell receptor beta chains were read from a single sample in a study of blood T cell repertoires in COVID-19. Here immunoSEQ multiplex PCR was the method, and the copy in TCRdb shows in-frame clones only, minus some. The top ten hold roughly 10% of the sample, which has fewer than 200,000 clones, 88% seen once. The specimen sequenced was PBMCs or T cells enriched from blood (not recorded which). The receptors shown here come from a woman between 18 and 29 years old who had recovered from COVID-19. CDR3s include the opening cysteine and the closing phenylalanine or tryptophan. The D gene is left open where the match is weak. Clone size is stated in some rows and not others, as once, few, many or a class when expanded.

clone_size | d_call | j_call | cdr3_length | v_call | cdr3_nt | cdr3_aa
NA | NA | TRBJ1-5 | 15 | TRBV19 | TGTGCCAGTAGTCACGCGGGGGGGCCTAATCAGCCCCAGCATTTT | CASSHAGGPNQPQHF
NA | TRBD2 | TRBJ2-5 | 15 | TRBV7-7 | TGTGCTAGCAGCTTAGGGCTCGCGGGAGGAGAGACCCAGTACTTC | CASSLGLAGGETQYF
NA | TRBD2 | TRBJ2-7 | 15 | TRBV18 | TGTGCCAGCTCACCCGGGACTAGCGGCTCCTACGAGCAGTACTTC | CASSPGTSGSYEQYF
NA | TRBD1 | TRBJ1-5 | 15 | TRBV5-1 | TGCGCCAGCAGCTTGGACCCCAATGGACAGGGGTCATTATCTTTT | CASSLDPNGQGSLSF
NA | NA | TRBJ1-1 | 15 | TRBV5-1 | TGCGCCAGCAGAGGTTCCACCACAGGGAACACTGAAGCTTTCTTT | CASRGSTTGNTEAFF
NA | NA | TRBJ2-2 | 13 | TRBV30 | TGTGCCTGGAGTGTACTTAGCGGCGGGGAGCTGTTTTTT | CAWSVLSGGELFF
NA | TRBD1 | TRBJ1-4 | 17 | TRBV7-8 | TGTGCCAGCAGCTTCAGAGCTCCGGGACAGGCGAATGAAAAACTGTTTTTT | CASSFRAPGQANEKLFF
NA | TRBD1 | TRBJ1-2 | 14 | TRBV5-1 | TGCGCCAGCAGCGAAATGACAGGGAGCTATGGCTACACCTTC | CASSEMTGSYGYTF
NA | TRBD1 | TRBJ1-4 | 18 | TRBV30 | TGTGCCTGGAGTGAAGATAGGGGGCACACCGCAACTAATGAAAAACTGTTTTTT | CAWSEDRGHTATNEKLFF
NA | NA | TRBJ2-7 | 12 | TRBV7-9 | TGTGCCAGCAGCTTAGTTGGGCGCGAGCAGTACTTC | CASSLVGREQYF
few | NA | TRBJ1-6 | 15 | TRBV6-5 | TGTGCCAGCACGGTTGCGGATACCTATAATTCACCCCTCCACTTT | CASTVADTYNSPLHF
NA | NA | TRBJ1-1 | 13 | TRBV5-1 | TGCGCCAGCAGCTTGGGCGGGAATACTGAAGCTTTCTTT | CASSLGGNTEAFF
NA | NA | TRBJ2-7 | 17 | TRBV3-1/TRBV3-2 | TGTGCCAGCAGCCAAGCCTTAGGGGCAGGGACAATGTTAGAGCAGTACTTC | CASSQALGAGTMLEQYF
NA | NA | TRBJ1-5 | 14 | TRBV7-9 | TGTGCCAGCAGCTTAGACACAGTGTATCAGCCCCAGCATTTT | CASSLDTVYQPQHF
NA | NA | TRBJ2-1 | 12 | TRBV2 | TGTGCCAGCAGCCCCGGGACTCATGAGCAGTTCTTC | CASSPGTHEQFF
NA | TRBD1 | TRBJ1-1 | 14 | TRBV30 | TGTGCCTGGAGTGTAGGGGACAGGAACACTGAAGCTTTCTTT | CAWSVGDRNTEAFF
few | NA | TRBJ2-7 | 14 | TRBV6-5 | TGTGCCAGCAGTTACGACATCGAGGGAGTCGAGCAGTACTTC | CASSYDIEGVEQYF
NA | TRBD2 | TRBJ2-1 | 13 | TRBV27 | TGTGCCAGCGGGGGACTAGTAATGGATGAGCAGTTCTTC | CASGGLVMDEQFF
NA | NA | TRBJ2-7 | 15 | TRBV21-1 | TGTGCCAGCAGCACATCCGGCGGGGGGGCCTACGAGCAGTACTTC | CASSTSGGGAYEQYF
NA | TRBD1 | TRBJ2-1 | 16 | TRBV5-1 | TGCGCCAGCAGCTTCACCCGGGACAGGGAATACAATGAGCAGTTCTTC | CASSFTRDREYNEQFF
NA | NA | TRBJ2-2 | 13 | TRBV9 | TGTGCCAGCAGCCCAGTCAACACCGGGGAGCTGTTTTTT | CASSPVNTGELFF
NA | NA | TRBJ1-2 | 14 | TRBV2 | TGTGCCAGCAGGGGACTCCTAAGTAACTATGGCTACACCTTC | CASRGLLSNYGYTF
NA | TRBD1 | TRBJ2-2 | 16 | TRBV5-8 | TGTGCCAGCAGCCCAAGGGACAGGGGGATCACCGGGGAGCTGTTTTTT | CASSPRDRGITGELFF
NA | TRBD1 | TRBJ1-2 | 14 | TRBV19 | TGTGCCAGTAAGCTGACAGGGGTAGACTATGGCTACACCTTC | CASKLTGVDYGYTF
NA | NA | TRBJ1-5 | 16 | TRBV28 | TGTGCCAGCAGCGACACCCCCGCGTATAGCAATCAGCCCCAGCATTTT | CASSDTPAYSNQPQHF
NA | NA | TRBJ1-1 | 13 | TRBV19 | TGTGCCACCTCCCTATCGGGTGTCGCTGAAGCTTTCTTT | CATSLSGVAEAFF
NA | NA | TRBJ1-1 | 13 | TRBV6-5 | TGTGCCAGCAGGGGCGGGGGGGGCACTGAAGCTTTCTTT | CASRGGGGTEAFF
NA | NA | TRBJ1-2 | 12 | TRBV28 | TGTGCCAGCAGTTCGGACATCTATGGCTACACCTTC | CASSSDIYGYTF
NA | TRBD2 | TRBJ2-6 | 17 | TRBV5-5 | TGTGCCAGCACCGGGCAGCGGGAGATCTCTGGGGCCAACGTCCTGACTTTC | CASTGQREISGANVLTF
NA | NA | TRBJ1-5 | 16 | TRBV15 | TGTGCCACCAGTTCTCAAAGGGAGTATAGCAATCAGCCCCAGCATTTT | CATSSQREYSNQPQHF
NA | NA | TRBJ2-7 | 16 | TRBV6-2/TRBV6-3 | TGTGCCAGCAGTTTCTCAGGGGTAGACGGAACCTACGAGCAGTACTTC | CASSFSGVDGTYEQYF
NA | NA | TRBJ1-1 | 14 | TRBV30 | TGTGCCTGGAGTGAGACGGGTATGGCCACTGAAGCTTTCTTT | CAWSETGMATEAFF
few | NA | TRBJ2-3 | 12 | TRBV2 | TGTGCCAGCAGTGATCGAGCAGATACGCAGTATTTT | CASSDRADTQYF
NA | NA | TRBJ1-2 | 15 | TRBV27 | TGTGCCAGCAGTTTAGGAGGACAGCCCAACTATGGCTACACCTTC | CASSLGGQPNYGYTF
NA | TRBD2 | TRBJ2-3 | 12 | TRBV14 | TGTGCCAGCAGTCTTAGCGGGACAACGCAGTATTTT | CASSLSGTTQYF
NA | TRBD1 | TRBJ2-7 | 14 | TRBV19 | TGTGCCAGTAGTCTCGGACAGGGCGTCAACGAGCAGTACTTC | CASSLGQGVNEQYF
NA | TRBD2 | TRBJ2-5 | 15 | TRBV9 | TGTGCCAGCAGCGGACCAGCGGGGGCAGGGGAGACCCAGTACTTC | CASSGPAGAGETQYF
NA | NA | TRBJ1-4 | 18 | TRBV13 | TGTGCCAGCAGCTTAGCGCGGGGCAGACAAAAGGGAACCCAAAAACTGTTTTTT | CASSLARGRQKGTQKLFF
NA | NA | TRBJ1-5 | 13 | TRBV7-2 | TGTGCCAGCAAGCGGGAGAGCAATCAGCCCCAGCATTTT | CASKRESNQPQHF
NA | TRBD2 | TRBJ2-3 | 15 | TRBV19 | TGTGCCAGTAGTGAGCGGGGGGGAAACACAGATACGCAGTATTTT | CASSERGGNTDTQYF
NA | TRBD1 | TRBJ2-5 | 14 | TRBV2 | TGTGCCAGCAGTCCCGGGACAGGGCAAGAGACCCAGTACTTC | CASSPGTGQETQYF
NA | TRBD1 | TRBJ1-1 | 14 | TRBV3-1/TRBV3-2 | TGTGCCAGCAGGGACAGGGAAACTAGCTCTGAAGCTTTCTTT | CASRDRETSSEAFF
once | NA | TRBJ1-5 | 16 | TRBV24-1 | TGTGCCACCAGTGATTCTGGGCCCCCGGGGGGTCAGCCCCAGCATTTT | CATSDSGPPGGQPQHF
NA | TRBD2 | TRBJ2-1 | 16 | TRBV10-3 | TGTGCCATCAGTGAGTCCGGGACTATTCGGATCAATGAGCAGTTCTTC | CAISESGTIRINEQFF
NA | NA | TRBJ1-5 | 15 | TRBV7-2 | TGTGCCAGCAGCTTAGGACTTTATAGCAATCAGCCCCAGCATTTT | CASSLGLYSNQPQHF
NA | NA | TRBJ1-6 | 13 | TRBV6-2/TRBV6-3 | TGTGCCAGCAGTTACCGTCCGGGGACACCCCTCCACTTT | CASSYRPGTPLHF
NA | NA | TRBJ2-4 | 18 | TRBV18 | TGTGCCAGCTCCACTTATCCCCCATACAGTCTAGCCAAAAACATTCAGTACTTC | CASSTYPPYSLAKNIQYF
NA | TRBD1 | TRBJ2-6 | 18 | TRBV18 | TGTGCCAGCTCACCGGGCGGACAGGGTTGGTCTGGGGCCAACGTCCTGACTTTC | CASSPGGQGWSGANVLTF
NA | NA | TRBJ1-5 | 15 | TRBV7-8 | TGTGCCAGCAGCTTAGAGGCGACAGGCTCCCAGCCCCAGCATTTT | CASSLEATGSQPQHF
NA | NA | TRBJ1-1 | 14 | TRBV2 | TGTGCCAGCAGTGAGCTAGGGGAGAACACTGAAGCTTTCTTT | CASSELGENTEAFF
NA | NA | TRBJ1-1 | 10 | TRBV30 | TGTGCCTTCATGAACACTGAAGCTTTCTTT | CAFMNTEAFF
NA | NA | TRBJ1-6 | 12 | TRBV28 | TGTGCCAGCACCCTGAGGGGGTCACCCCTCCACTTT | CASTLRGSPLHF
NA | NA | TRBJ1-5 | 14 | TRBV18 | TGTGCCAGCTCACCTCGGGGGGGGGCACAGCCCCAGCATTTT | CASSPRGGAQPQHF